Listed below are T cell receptor beta chains from one sample, sequenced in a study of blood T cell repertoires in COVID-19. TCRdb keeps only in-frame clones here, not all; method: immunoSEQ multiplex PCR. The profile covers hundreds of thousands of clones, with less than 90% appearing a single time and 10% to 15% taken by the ten largest. Sequenced sample: peripheral blood. Receptors were obtained from a human donor in a cohort sampled during active COVID-19. The CDR3 runs from the conserved cysteine through the conserved F or W. Each record gives: V gene, CDR3 length, CDR3 protein.

TRBV11-2,15,CASSLGAGNHNEQFF
TRBV5-1,16,CASSLADQGFGETQYF
TRBV30,13,CAWSVQSGSPLHF
TRBV5-1,17,CASSLGTGGMGSTEAFF
TRBV24-1,11,CATSDANTQYF
TRBV28,14,CASSSPGETGELFF
TRBV30,14,CAWSVARRVAGYTF
TRBV7-6,16,CASSLQSRGFTNEQFF
TRBV28,15,CASSLRDSTHYEQYF
TRBV5-1,16,CASSTGQALSGNTIYF
TRBV24-1,15,CATSDFGTGQETQYF
TRBV7-9,15,CASSLRSADTDTQYF
TRBV19,16,CASSIGSGGWTGELFF